This T cell receptor (beta chain) was obtained from a study of shared clonotypes between healthy human individuals. Across the study: Sampling drew on donors who were a couple of women and a few men aged 18 to 49.

Unsorted samples relied on around 100 million PBMCs, which served as the source of genomic DNA. This clone was seen only a few times. Replicate PCRs were loaded with around 280 ng DNA from unsorted PBMC, about 30,000 T cell genomes. In the original workflow: Filtering differed for immunoSEQ, which gave only junction sequences without quality scores. The data were produced by immunoSEQ multiplex PCR, yet TCRdb's version contains in-frame clones alone and is incomplete. That table furnishes V, J and clone size, whereas the DNA furnished D and trimming. The sample shows about half a million clones, more than 70% of them seen only once. In germline, CDR1 is GTSNPN, CDR2 SVGIG (reference sequence). V was cut by 5 bases and J by 0 bases, with 10 bases left in between. This CDR3 is 14 amino acids long.

Sequenced material: PBMCs. This clonotype was obtained from a woman in her forties in good health. Some clones in this sample may be carry-over from other donors' samples. J is TRBJ2-2 and V is TRBV30; a possible D gene is TRBD2 (6 bases). The CDR3 reads CAWGRLANTGELFF. The CDR3 region has the DNA TGTGCCTGGGGGAGGCTCGCGAACACCGGGGAGCTGTTTTTT. The full variable domain, in which reference TRBV30 and TRBJ2-2 provide the parts outside the CDR3, is SQTIHQWPATLVQPVGSPLSLECTVEGTSNPNLYWYRQAAGRGLQLLFYSVGIGQISSEVPQNLSASRPQDRQFILSSKKLLLSDSGFYLCAWGRLANTGELFFGEGSRLTVL.